This paragraph covers one T cell receptor (beta chain) sequence. Its antigen is still unknown. The sample originates from a study of cytomegalovirus exposure and HLA in healthy donors. Study at large: When 350 to 500 donors were genotyped, just over 80% of them were found to fall in the Caucasian-associated ancestry cluster.

Overall study findings and caveats: In a later analysis, TCR beta V- and J-gene trimming showed a link to a missense DCLRE1C variant. Sequence variants that were highly shared formed a cluster that was likely a sequencing artifact.

Both 60 Vbeta primers and 13 Jbeta primers went into the PCR. Assay: immunoSEQ multiplex PCR; the TCRdb copy retains only in-frame clones and omits some. This sample has more than 120,000 clones, with 75% to 90% found just once. This clonotype was sampled from a woman in her twenties or thirties in good health and CMV-seronegative. Specimen: PBMCs.

CDR3 amino acids: CASSLGQGAGNTIYF. In DNA form, the CDR3 reads TGTGCCAGCAGTTTGGGACAGGGGGCTGGAAACACCATATATTTT. The chain has TRBV2 and TRBJ1-3, with 11 bases that match TRBD1. Germline V lookup: CDR1 SNHLY, CDR2 FYNNEI. Trimming took 5 bases from V and 2 from J; bases not matched to a gene: 2. This CDR3 has 15 residues.